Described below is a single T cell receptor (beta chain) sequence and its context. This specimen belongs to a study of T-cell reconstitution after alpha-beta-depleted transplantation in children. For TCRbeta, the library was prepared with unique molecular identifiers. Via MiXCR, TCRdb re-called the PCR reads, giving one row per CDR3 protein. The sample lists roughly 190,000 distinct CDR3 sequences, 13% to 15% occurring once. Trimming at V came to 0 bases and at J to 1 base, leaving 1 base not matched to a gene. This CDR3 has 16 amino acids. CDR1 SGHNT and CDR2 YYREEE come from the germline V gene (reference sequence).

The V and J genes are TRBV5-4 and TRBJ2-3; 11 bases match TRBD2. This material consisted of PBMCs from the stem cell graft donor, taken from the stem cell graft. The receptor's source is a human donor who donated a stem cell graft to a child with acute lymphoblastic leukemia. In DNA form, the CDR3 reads TGTGCCAGCAGCTTGGGACTAGCGGGGCGCACAGATACGCAGTATTTT. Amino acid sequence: CASSLGLAGRTDTQYF.